Listed below are T cell receptor beta chains from one sample, sequenced in a study of identical twins. One entry per CDR3 protein results from TCRdb running MiXCR on the 5' RACE reads. The sample has some 500,000 distinct CDR3 sequences, 20% to 25% seen once. The same specimen was also included in a second study, on T cells expressing NK-cell markers.

Specimen: CD4+ T cells sorted from blood. The origin of the receptors is a woman younger than 30 in good health. Each CDR3 is given with its conserved first and last residue. D genes are given only for firm matches. Size tells how often a clone was seen (once, few, many) or the class of an expanded clone, and some rows leave it out.

J gene: TRBJ2-7
clone size: few
D gene: TRBD1
V gene: TRBV6-1
CDR3 protein: CASSSGQDSREQYF
CDR3 DNA: TGTGCCAGCAGCTCTGGACAGGATTCTCGGGAGCAGTACTTC

J gene: TRBJ2-1
clone size: many
D gene: TRBD1
V gene: TRBV20-1
CDR3 protein: CSARRGPRDLDEQFF
CDR3 DNA: TGCAGTGCTCGCAGGGGGCCAAGGGATCTCGATGAGCAGTTCTTC

J gene: TRBJ1-2
clone size: once
D gene: .
V gene: TRBV20-1
CDR3 protein: CSAEPGLSEYGYTF
CDR3 DNA: TGCAGTGCTGAACCGGGCCTCAGTGAATATGGCTACACCTTC

J gene: TRBJ2-1
clone size: .
D gene: .
V gene: TRBV5-1
CDR3 protein: CASSWPQGGYNEQFF
CDR3 DNA: TGCGCCAGCAGCTGGCCTCAGGGCGGGTACAATGAGCAGTTCTTC

J gene: TRBJ2-3
clone size: few
D gene: TRBD2
V gene: TRBV6-5
CDR3 protein: CASSSKRGRGTDTQYF
CDR3 DNA: TGTGCCAGCAGTTCCAAGCGGGGAAGGGGCACAGATACGCAGTATTTT

J gene: TRBJ2-7
clone size: few
D gene: .
V gene: TRBV20-1
CDR3 protein: CSAAGSSYEQYF
CDR3 DNA: TGCAGTGCTGCGGGGTCTTCCTACGAGCAGTACTTC

J gene: TRBJ2-7
clone size: few
D gene: .
V gene: TRBV29-1
CDR3 protein: CSVDTFQGQYF
CDR3 DNA: TGCAGCGTTGACACGTTTCAGGGGCAGTACTTC

J gene: TRBJ2-7
clone size: few
D gene: .
V gene: TRBV20-1
CDR3 protein: CSATGTSSSYEQYF
CDR3 DNA: TGCAGTGCTACCGGGACTTCGAGCTCCTACGAGCAGTACTTC

J gene: TRBJ2-3
clone size: .
D gene: TRBD2
V gene: TRBV20-1
CDR3 protein: CSATRTSGGLFTDTQYF
CDR3 DNA: TGCAGTGCTACCCGGACTAGCGGGGGATTATTCACAGATACGCAGTATTTT

J gene: TRBJ1-5
clone size: .
D gene: TRBD1
V gene: TRBV6-2/TRBV6-3
CDR3 protein: CASRQQGTVGNQPQHF
CDR3 DNA: TGTGCCAGCAGGCAACAGGGGACCGTGGGCAATCAGCCCCAGCATTTT

J gene: TRBJ2-7
clone size: .
D gene: .
V gene: TRBV29-1
CDR3 protein: CSVGGLGGTRSSYEQYF
CDR3 DNA: TGCAGCGTTGGAGGGCTAGGAGGGACACGTAGCTCCTACGAGCAGTACTTC

J gene: TRBJ2-5
clone size: few
D gene: .
V gene: TRBV20-1
CDR3 protein: CSASPGRQETQYF
CDR3 DNA: TGCAGTGCTAGCCCAGGGAGACAAGAGACCCAGTACTTC

J gene: TRBJ1-1
clone size: many
D gene: .
V gene: TRBV29-1
CDR3 protein: CSVERRVGAFF
CDR3 DNA: TGCAGCGTTGAAAGAAGGGTAGGGGCTTTCTTT

J gene: TRBJ2-5
clone size: .
D gene: .
V gene: TRBV30
CDR3 protein: CAWSVGWGGEQETQYF
CDR3 DNA: TGTGCCTGGAGTGTAGGGTGGGGCGGGGAACAAGAGACCCAGTACTTC

J gene: TRBJ1-2
clone size: few
D gene: .
V gene: TRBV6-5
CDR3 protein: CASSYSAGAQGYTF
CDR3 DNA: TGTGCCAGCAGTTACTCGGCGGGGGCGCAAGGCTACACCTTC

J gene: TRBJ1-5
clone size: many
D gene: .
V gene: TRBV6-5
CDR3 protein: CASSSGQRQPQHF
CDR3 DNA: TGTGCCAGCAGTTCCGGACAGCGGCAGCCCCAGCATTTT

J gene: TRBJ2-3
clone size: few
D gene: .
V gene: TRBV5-1
CDR3 protein: CASSLAEMLRDTQYF
CDR3 DNA: TGCGCCAGCAGCTTGGCGGAGATGCTTAGAGATACGCAGTATTTT

J gene: TRBJ2-1
clone size: many
D gene: .
V gene: TRBV5-1
CDR3 protein: CASSLSQGLVYNEQFF
CDR3 DNA: TGCGCCAGCAGCTTGAGTCAGGGTTTGGTCTACAATGAGCAGTTCTTC

J gene: TRBJ1-4
clone size: .
D gene: TRBD1
V gene: TRBV4-2
CDR3 protein: CASSQDQGQGTEKLFF
CDR3 DNA: TGTGCCAGCAGCCAAGATCAGGGACAGGGGACGGAAAAACTGTTTTTT

J gene: TRBJ2-2
clone size: once
D gene: .
V gene: TRBV6-5
CDR3 protein: CASSYSRPPNTGELFF
CDR3 DNA: TGTGCCAGCAGTTACTCCCGCCCGCCGAACACCGGGGAGCTGTTTTTT

J gene: TRBJ2-7
clone size: .
D gene: TRBD2
V gene: TRBV12-3/TRBV12-4
CDR3 protein: CASSSYSGSGSYEQYF
CDR3 DNA: TGTGCCAGCAGTTCTTATAGCGGGAGTGGCTCCTACGAGCAGTACTTC

J gene: TRBJ2-7
clone size: .
D gene: TRBD2
V gene: TRBV20-1
CDR3 protein: CSAGSSGYSSYEQYF
CDR3 DNA: TGCAGTGCTGGTTCTAGCGGCTACAGCTCCTACGAGCAGTACTTC

J gene: TRBJ1-2
clone size: .
D gene: .
V gene: TRBV10-1
CDR3 protein: CASSESGGHGYTF
CDR3 DNA: TGCGCCAGCAGTGAGTCTGGTGGCCATGGCTACACCTTC

J gene: TRBJ2-3
clone size: few
D gene: TRBD2
V gene: TRBV5-1
CDR3 protein: CASSSPSGGIGDTQYF
CDR3 DNA: TGCGCCAGCAGCTCACCCAGCGGGGGTATAGGAGATACGCAGTATTTT

J gene: TRBJ1-1
clone size: few
D gene: TRBD1
V gene: TRBV12-3/TRBV12-4
CDR3 protein: CASSQFRGLLAFF
CDR3 DNA: TGTGCCAGCAGTCAGTTCAGGGGGTTACTAGCTTTCTTT

J gene: TRBJ2-3
clone size: .
D gene: .
V gene: TRBV20-1
CDR3 protein: CSADGSTDTQYF
CDR3 DNA: TGCAGTGCTGACGGTAGCACAGATACGCAGTATTTT

J gene: TRBJ1-1
clone size: .
D gene: .
V gene: TRBV20-1
CDR3 protein: CSARDSGRMNTEAFF
CDR3 DNA: TGCAGTGCTAGAGATAGTGGCAGAATGAACACTGAAGCTTTCTTT

J gene: TRBJ2-1
clone size: .
D gene: TRBD1
V gene: TRBV7-3
CDR3 protein: CACCAHRGDPSYNEQFF
CDR3 DNA: TGTGCCTGCTGCGCCCACAGGGGCGACCCCTCCTACAATGAGCAGTTCTTC

J gene: TRBJ2-3
clone size: .
D gene: TRBD2
V gene: TRBV12-3/TRBV12-4
CDR3 protein: CASSQGVLAGADADTQYF
CDR3 DNA: TGTGCCAGCAGTCAAGGGGTGCTAGCGGGGGCAGATGCAGATACGCAGTATTTT

J gene: TRBJ1-5
clone size: .
D gene: .
V gene: TRBV5-6
CDR3 protein: CASSLMGPRGNQPQHF
CDR3 DNA: TGTGCCAGCAGCTTGATGGGCCCGAGGGGCAATCAGCCCCAGCATTTT

J gene: TRBJ2-1
clone size: few
D gene: .
V gene: TRBV9
CDR3 protein: CASSVGRAGDNEQFF
CDR3 DNA: TGTGCCAGCAGCGTAGGCAGGGCTGGGGATAATGAGCAGTTCTTC

J gene: TRBJ2-1
clone size: few
D gene: .
V gene: TRBV5-1
CDR3 protein: CASKPGESYNEQFF
CDR3 DNA: TGCGCCAGCAAACCGGGAGAGTCCTACAATGAGCAGTTCTTC

J gene: TRBJ2-7
clone size: few
D gene: TRBD1
V gene: TRBV15
CDR3 protein: CATSRPTGQGAGEQYF
CDR3 DNA: TGTGCCACCAGCAGACCCACGGGACAGGGGGCTGGTGAGCAGTACTTC

J gene: TRBJ1-5
clone size: few
D gene: TRBD1
V gene: TRBV6-1
CDR3 protein: CASRGQGRNQPQHF
CDR3 DNA: TGTGCCAGCAGGGGACAGGGTAGGAATCAGCCCCAGCATTTT

J gene: TRBJ1-1
clone size: .
D gene: .
V gene: TRBV3-1
CDR3 protein: CASSPTGWTEAFF
CDR3 DNA: TGTGCCAGCAGCCCCACGGGGTGGACTGAAGCTTTCTTT

J gene: TRBJ1-1
clone size: few
D gene: TRBD1
V gene: TRBV3-1
CDR3 protein: CASSHLDRGAFF
CDR3 DNA: TGTGCCAGCAGCCACCTGGACAGGGGAGCTTTCTTT

J gene: TRBJ2-1
clone size: .
D gene: TRBD2
V gene: TRBV20-1
CDR3 protein: CSARGGTSGVYNEQFF
CDR3 DNA: TGCAGTGCTAGAGGGGGGACTAGCGGAGTATACAATGAGCAGTTCTTC

J gene: TRBJ2-6
clone size: few
D gene: .
V gene: TRBV14
CDR3 protein: CASSQGGAGANVLTF
CDR3 DNA: TGTGCCAGCAGCCAAGGAGGTGCTGGGGCCAACGTCCTGACTTTC

J gene: TRBJ1-6
clone size: many
D gene: TRBD1
V gene: TRBV24-1
CDR3 protein: CATSDPRTGGYSPLHF
CDR3 DNA: TGTGCCACCAGTGACCCGCGGACAGGGGGGTATTCACCCCTCCACTTT

J gene: TRBJ2-6
clone size: few
D gene: .
V gene: TRBV18
CDR3 protein: CASSPFGGQGANVLTF
CDR3 DNA: TGTGCCAGCTCACCTTTTGGGGGGCAAGGGGCCAACGTCCTGACTTTC

J gene: TRBJ2-7
clone size: .
D gene: TRBD1
V gene: TRBV5-6
CDR3 protein: CASSPLGTGMYEQYF
CDR3 DNA: TGTGCCAGCAGCCCGCTGGGGACAGGGATGTACGAGCAGTACTTC

J gene: TRBJ2-3
clone size: .
D gene: TRBD2
V gene: TRBV7-2
CDR3 protein: CASSYPSGGRTDTQYF
CDR3 DNA: TGTGCCAGCAGCTACCCTAGCGGGGGCCGAACAGATACGCAGTATTTT